This T cell receptor beta chain is drawn from a study of prognosis after radiotherapy for stage I lung cancer. About the study: Oligometastatic NSCLC after surgical resection of the primary tumor was present in roughly five patients, while newly diagnosed primary stage I lung tumors were present in 14 to 15. Tumor types were squamous cell carcinoma in roughly 7 patients, adenocarcinoma in over 10. Medical inoperability applied to all of the non-small cell lung cancer patients. Broader study findings: Usage of TRBV and TRBJ genes reportedly differed between metastatic and non-metastatic patients.

From genomic DNA, TCR beta CDR3 was amplified by two-round multiplex PCR. TRBV and TRBJ genes each had their own specific primers in first-round PCR. TCRdb re-called the multiplex PCR reads through MiXCR, storing one row per CDR3 protein. Of 20,000 to 25,000 distinct CDR3 sequences listed, roughly 40% are singletons. As for this clonotype: Its antigen is unidentified. Compared with germline, one end of the junction differs, possibly owing to a read error.

CDR3 length: 11 amino acids. Germline V gene sequence: CDR1 LNHDA, CDR2 SQIVND (reference sequence). This chain joins TRBV19 and TRBJ2-3, with D perhaps matching TRBD1 (5 bases). This sequence originates from a donor aged 50 or older with non-small cell lung cancer. This material consisted of PBMCs, taken before or after stereotactic body radiation therapy (not recorded which). The chain's CDR3 is CASSRADTQYF. DNA for the CDR3: TGTGCCAGTAGCAGGGCAGATACGCAGTACTTT.